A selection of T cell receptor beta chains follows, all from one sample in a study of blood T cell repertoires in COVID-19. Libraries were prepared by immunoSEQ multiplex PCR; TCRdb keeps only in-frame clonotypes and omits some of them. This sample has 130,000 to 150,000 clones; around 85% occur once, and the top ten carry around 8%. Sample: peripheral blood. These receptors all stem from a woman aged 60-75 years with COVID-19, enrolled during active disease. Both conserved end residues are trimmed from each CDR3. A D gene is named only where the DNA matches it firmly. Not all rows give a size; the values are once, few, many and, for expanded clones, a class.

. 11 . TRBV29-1 SVAHQGNTEAF
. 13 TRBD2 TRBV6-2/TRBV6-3 ASSYTGGLNYEQY
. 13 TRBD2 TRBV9 ASSVVNLAGDEQF
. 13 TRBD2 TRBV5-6 ASRQPLAVPGTQY
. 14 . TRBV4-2 ASSQERYPNTGELF
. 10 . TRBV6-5 ASSYRGDTQY
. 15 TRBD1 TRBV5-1 ASSPLLGQGTNEKLF
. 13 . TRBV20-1 SASSHKQGEGEQY
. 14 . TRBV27 ASSSLTATESYEQY
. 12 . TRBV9 ASNPGTPNEKLF
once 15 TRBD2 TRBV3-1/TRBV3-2 ASSQVGAGGPQETQY
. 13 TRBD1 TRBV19 ASSISGGGYNEQF